This is a list of T cell receptor beta chains from one sample in a study of cytomegalovirus exposure and HLA in healthy donors. This table comes from immunoSEQ multiplex PCR, and its TCRdb copy is limited to in-frame clones, with some not included. The repertoire holds 210,000 or so clones, over 65% seen once, with roughly a sixth in the top ten. The specimen was PBMCs. The source is a man in his forties or fifties in good health and CMV-seronegative. CDR3s include the opening cysteine and the closing phenylalanine or tryptophan. A D gene is named only where the DNA matches it firmly. Clone size appears in some rows only: once, few, many, or a class for an expanded clone.

- | TRBD2 | TRBJ2-3 | TRBV7-8 | TGTGCCAGCAGCTTAAATAGCGGGGGCACAGATACGCAGTATTTT | CASSLNSGGTDTQYF
once | TRBD2 | TRBJ2-1 | TRBV7-2 | TGTGCCAGCAGCGTTCTGGCGGGAGGGTCCGATGAGCAGTTCTTC | CASSVLAGGSDEQFF
- | - | TRBJ1-1 | TRBV6-1 | TGTGCCAGCAGGGGGCCCGCAGGCACTGAAGCTTTCTTT | CASRGPAGTEAFF
- | - | TRBJ2-7 | TRBV6-1 | TGTGCCAGCAGCACAGGCAGCTCCTACGAGCAGTACTTC | CASSTGSSYEQYF
- | TRBD1 | TRBJ1-2 | TRBV5-1 | TGCGCCAGCAGCCTAGAGGGGGCAGGGAAGTATGGCTACACCTTC | CASSLEGAGKYGYTF
- | - | TRBJ2-1 | TRBV15 | TGTGCCACCAGCAGACTTGGAGGAAGGGACTTCAATGAGCAGTTCTTC | CATSRLGGRDFNEQFF
- | - | TRBJ2-7 | TRBV6-1 | TGTGCCAGCAGTGAATACACAGGGGGGGTATACGAGCAGTACTTC | CASSEYTGGVYEQYF
- | - | TRBJ1-1 | TRBV10-3 | TGTGCCATCAGTGGGGGGCACACTGAAGCTTTCTTT | CAISGGHTEAFF
- | - | TRBJ1-5 | TRBV21-1 | TGTGCCAGCACCAAATCTGGGACAGGCAATCAGCCCCAGCATTTT | CASTKSGTGNQPQHF
- | TRBD2 | TRBJ2-7 | TRBV30 | TGTGCCTGGAGTGTGGATAGCGGGATTTACGAGCAGTACTTC | CAWSVDSGIYEQYF
few | TRBD2 | TRBJ2-5 | TRBV5-1 | TGCGCCACCGGAGCGGGAGTCTATGAGACCCAGTACTTC | CATGAGVYETQYF
- | - | TRBJ1-5 | TRBV6-1 | TGTGCCAGCAGTGAACAACATTATAGCAATCAGCCCCAGCATTTT | CASSEQHYSNQPQHF
- | - | TRBJ2-7 | TRBV7-2 | TGTGCCAGCAGCTTAGGCAGGAACGAGCAGTACTTC | CASSLGRNEQYF
- | TRBD1 | TRBJ1-4 | TRBV7-9 | TGTGCCAGCAGCGCAGGGGGCAAGGAAAATGAAAAACTGTTTTTT | CASSAGGKENEKLFF
- | - | TRBJ1-4 | TRBV2 | TGTGCCAGCAGTGAAGGTGGAGCGGTAAATGAAAAACTGTTTTTT | CASSEGGAVNEKLFF
- | TRBD2 | TRBJ2-1 | TRBV7-2 | TGTGCCAGCAGCTTACGGGGGGATTACAATGAGCAGTTCTTC | CASSLRGDYNEQFF
- | - | TRBJ2-1 | TRBV6-1 | TGTGCCAGCAGTGAATTTCAGGAGGGCAATGAGCAGTTCTTC | CASSEFQEGNEQFF
- | - | TRBJ1-5 | TRBV2 | TGTGCCAGCAAAAGGGAGGGCGGTCAGCCCCAGCATTTT | CASKREGGQPQHF
- | - | TRBJ1-2 | TRBV28 | TGTGCCTTGAGGCGGGGGCCTAACTATGGCTACACCTTC | CALRRGPNYGYTF
- | - | TRBJ2-6 | TRBV7-3 | TGTGCCAGCAGCCTAGACAGCTCTGGGGCCAACGTCCTGACTTTC | CASSLDSSGANVLTF
- | - | TRBJ2-7 | TRBV11-2 | TGTGCCAGCAGCTTAGATCTTGCGGGGACGACCTACGAGCAGTACTTC | CASSLDLAGTTYEQYF
- | - | TRBJ2-5 | TRBV11-3 | TGTGCCAGCAGCTTAGGGCTAGAGACCCAGTACTTC | CASSLGLETQYF
- | - | TRBJ1-3 | TRBV27 | TGTGCCAGCAGTTTTGCCGGGTCCCCTGGAAACACCATATATTTT | CASSFAGSPGNTIYF
- | TRBD2 | TRBJ2-7 | TRBV4-2 | TGTGCCAGCAGCCAAGATCGGGGGGGAGTATACGAGCAGTACTTC | CASSQDRGGVYEQYF
- | - | TRBJ1-6 | TRBV27 | TGTGCCAGCGGATCCGGGACACTGTATAATTCACCCCTCCACTTT | CASGSGTLYNSPLHF
- | TRBD2 | TRBJ2-7 | TRBV19 | TGTGCCAGTAGTGCAACTAGCGGGGCCTACGAGCAGTACTTC | CASSATSGAYEQYF
- | TRBD2 | TRBJ2-3 | TRBV7-9 | TGTGCCAGCAGCTTAGTTGAGTGGACTAGCGGGGGGCGCACAGATACGCAGTATTTT | CASSLVEWTSGGRTDTQYF
- | - | TRBJ1-1 | TRBV19 | TGTGCCAGTAGTCCGCAGGATAGTATCACTGAAGCTTTCTTT | CASSPQDSITEAFF
- | - | TRBJ2-2 | TRBV27 | TGTGCCAGCAGTTTAAAACAGGGCATCGGGGAGCTGTTTTTT | CASSLKQGIGELFF
- | - | TRBJ2-1 | TRBV12-5 | TGTGCTAGTGGGGTGTTGGGGGGGCACAATGAGCAGTTCTTC | CASGVLGGHNEQFF
- | - | TRBJ2-5 | TRBV5-6 | TGTGCCAGCACGCTTCGTAATGGGGCGCCGGAGACCCAGTACTTC | CASTLRNGAPETQYF
- | - | TRBJ1-1 | TRBV5-6 | TGTGCCAGCAGCTTGGGACCTAGCCAAGCTTTCTTT | CASSLGPSQAFF
once | TRBD2 | TRBJ2-1 | TRBV4-1 | TGCGCCAGCAGCCAAGAGATGGGACTAGCGGGAGGTTACAATGAGCAGTTCTTC | CASSQEMGLAGGYNEQFF
- | - | TRBJ2-7 | TRBV1 | TGCACCAGCAGCCAAGATGAGAGACTAGCGGGGACTCAGGTCTACGAGCAGTACTTC | CTSSQDERLAGTQVYEQYF
- | - | TRBJ2-3 | TRBV6-5 | TGTGCCAGCGAGTCGGGGGTTACTAGCACAGATACGCAGTATTTT | CASESGVTSTDTQYF
few | TRBD2 | TRBJ2-3 | TRBV5-4 | TGTGCCAGCAGGGCCGGGACTAGCCTCGCAGATACGCAGTATTTT | CASRAGTSLADTQYF
- | TRBD2 | TRBJ2-1 | TRBV7-2 | TGTGCCAGCAGCTTAGCGGGCCGGGGGGGCTCCAATGAGCAGTTCTTC | CASSLAGRGGSNEQFF
- | - | TRBJ1-1 | TRBV28 | TGTGCCAGCAGTTTATACCGTGAGGCTTTCTTT | CASSLYREAFF
- | TRBD2 | TRBJ2-3 | TRBV9 | TGTGCCAGCAGCGTAGCTCGGGGGGAAACCTGGACAGATACGCAGTATTTT | CASSVARGETWTDTQYF
once | TRBD1 | TRBJ1-5 | TRBV30 | TGTGCCTGTACAGGGGGGTCCCAGCCCCAGCATTTT | CACTGGSQPQHF
- | - | TRBJ2-1 | TRBV29-1 | TGCAGCGTTCAGGGAACCCCCGAGAAGTCCTACAATGAGCAGTTCTTC | CSVQGTPEKSYNEQFF
- | - | TRBJ2-5 | TRBV6-5 | TGTGCCAGTAGCCGGGGGGCTCGGGAGACCCAGTACTTC | CASSRGARETQYF
few | - | TRBJ1-5 | TRBV28 | TGTGCCAGCAGTAGCCTCGGGGTTAGCAATCAGCCCCAGCATTTT | CASSSLGVSNQPQHF
- | TRBD1 | TRBJ1-1 | TRBV4-1 | TGCGCCACGAGGGGACAGGGAGGAAGGAACACTGAAGCTTTCTTT | CATRGQGGRNTEAFF
- | TRBD1 | TRBJ1-1 | TRBV29-1 | TGCAGCGTTGAGACACAGGGGCGGTTCACTGAAGCTTTCTTT | CSVETQGRFTEAFF
- | TRBD2 | TRBJ2-5 | TRBV6-1 | TGTGCCAGCATTTACGGGAGGGGAGGGGAGACCCAGTACTTC | CASIYGRGGETQYF
- | - | TRBJ1-5 | TRBV27 | TGTGCCAGCAGTTGGGCAGGAAATCAGCCCCAGCATTTT | CASSWAGNQPQHF
- | TRBD1 | TRBJ1-1 | TRBV5-4 | TGTGCCAGCAGCACACGGGACAGCAGAGTGAACACTGAAGCTTTCTTT | CASSTRDSRVNTEAFF
- | TRBD2 | TRBJ2-3 | TRBV9 | TGTGCCAGCAGCGTAGCTCGGACTAGCCTAGGGGATACGCAGTATTTT | CASSVARTSLGDTQYF
- | TRBD1 | TRBJ2-3 | TRBV6-6 | TGTGCTTCCCCCCCGGCAGGGGGCGCAGTTAAAGATACGCAGTATTTT | CASPPAGGAVKDTQYF
- | TRBD1 | TRBJ2-2 | TRBV11-3 | TGTGCCAGCAGCTCAACAGGGGGCAAGGCCGGGGAGCTGTTTTTT | CASSSTGGKAGELFF
- | TRBD2 | TRBJ2-4 | TRBV2 | TGTGCCAGCAGTTCCTTAGCGGGGACCTCTGGAAACATTCAGTACTTC | CASSSLAGTSGNIQYF
- | - | TRBJ2-3 | TRBV19 | TGTGCCAGTACCCCTTTGGGCAGGGACACAGATACGCAGTATTTT | CASTPLGRDTDTQYF